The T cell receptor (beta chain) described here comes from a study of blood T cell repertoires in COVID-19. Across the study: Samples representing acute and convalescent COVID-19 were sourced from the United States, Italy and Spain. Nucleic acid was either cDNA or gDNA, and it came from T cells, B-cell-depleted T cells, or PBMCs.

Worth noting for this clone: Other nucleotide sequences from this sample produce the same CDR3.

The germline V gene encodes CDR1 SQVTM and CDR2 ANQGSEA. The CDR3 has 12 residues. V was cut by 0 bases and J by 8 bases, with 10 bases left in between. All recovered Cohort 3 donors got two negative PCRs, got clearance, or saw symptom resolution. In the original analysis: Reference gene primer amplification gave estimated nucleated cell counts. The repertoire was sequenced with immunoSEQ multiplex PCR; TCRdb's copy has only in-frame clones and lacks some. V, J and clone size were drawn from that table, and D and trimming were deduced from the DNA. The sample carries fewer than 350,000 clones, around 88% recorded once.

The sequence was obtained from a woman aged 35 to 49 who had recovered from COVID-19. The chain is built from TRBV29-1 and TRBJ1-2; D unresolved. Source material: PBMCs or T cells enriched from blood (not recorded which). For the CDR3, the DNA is TGCAGCGTTGAAGATCTAGGCGGCGGCTACACCTTC. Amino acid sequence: CSVEDLGGGYTF.